This note documents a single T cell receptor beta chain sequence. The target antigen is unknown. The entry originates in a study of CD8 T cells in ankylosing spondylitis. Broader study findings: Disease-linked clones bore a CD8+ phenotype and were relatively rare in peripheral blood. In ankylosing spondylitis blood, a motif of roughly 8 highly homologous TCR beta variants appeared characteristic. Several of the motif variants were reported before in synovial fluid and blood from reactive arthritis.

The germline CDR1 and CDR2 sequences are MNHEY and SMNVEV (reference sequence). V lost 3 bases, J lost 0 bases, and 5 bases lay in between. CDR3 length equals 13 residues. TCRdb re-derived calls from the 5' RACE reads in MiXCR, one entry per CDR3 protein. The sample yields some 220,000 distinct CDR3 sequences, roughly 6.6% seen once. Material for sequencing was blood, either unsorted or a sorted T cell fraction (not recorded which). The origin of this receptor is a male donor with ankylosing spondylitis. The chain has TRBV27 and TRBJ1-1, with unresolved D. The CDR3 DNA follows: TGTGCCAGCAGTTTGTACTTGAACACTGAAGCTTTCTTT. Its translation is CASSLYLNTEAFF.